Reported below is one T cell receptor beta chain. Only in-frame clones appear in the TCRdb table, and some are missing; sequencing was by immunoSEQ multiplex PCR. The sample holds 400,000 to 450,000 clones, about 93% seen once. The V gene's germline CDR1 is SGHVS and CDR2 FQNEAQ. The CDR3 is 15 amino acids. Trimming at V came to 2 bases and at J to 3 bases, leaving 6 bases not matched to a gene. Sample treatment: about 20 received Ad26.COV2.S at low or high dose, single or two shots; 5 received placebo; per-sample allocation not given. Following the first vaccine or placebo injection, samples were taken on day 63. The record originates from a study of Ad26.COV2.S vaccination and SARS-CoV-2 variants.

The V gene is TRBV7-8, the J gene TRBJ1-2; 7 bases map to TRBD1. This specimen consisted of peripheral blood, obtained in a trial of Ad26.COV2.S vaccine versus placebo. This receptor was obtained from a person between 18 and 65 years old who received the Ad26.COV2.S COVID-19 vaccine or a placebo. The DNA of the CDR3 is TGTGCCAGCAGCTTACGACAGGGAAACCACTATGGCTACACCTTC. It yields the protein CASSLRQGNHYGYTF.